A selection of T cell receptor beta chains follows, all from one sample in a study of OX40 agonist ivuxolimab in advanced cancers. Profiling relied on immunoSEQ multiplex PCR, and the TCRdb table lists in-frame clones only, not all of them. The sample lists 50,000 to 60,000 clones, approximately 90% seen once, with over 5% in the top ten. Material: CD4+ or CD8+ T cells sorted from blood, obtained in a trial of the OX40 agonist ivuxolimab. The receptors derive from an adult with an advanced solid tumor such as melanoma, head and neck, liver or kidney cancer. CDR3s leave out the opening cysteine and the closing phenylalanine or tryptophan.

v_gene	j_gene	CDR3aa
TRBV4-1	TRBJ2-4	ASSQDAGEYIQY
TRBV11-2	TRBJ1-1	ASSFPIQGVSNTEAF
TRBV19	TRBJ2-2	ASSILGLASTGELF
TRBV27	TRBJ1-5	ASSRGTGLPLNQPQH
TRBV6-1	TRBJ2-1	ASIGRLIYNEQF
TRBV7-6	TRBJ2-1	ATSGGVIDNEQF
TRBV7-3	TRBJ2-3	ASSPFMGTDTQY
TRBV2	TRBJ2-7	ASGGKNYEQY
TRBV27	TRBJ1-1	ASSLFGGGTEAF
TRBV4-1	TRBJ1-2	ASSQVGGADYGYT
TRBV27	TRBJ2-2	ASSLIGTGELF
TRBV5-6	TRBJ1-6	ASSPDPGQESPLH
TRBV2	TRBJ2-1	ASSYRDGYNEQF
TRBV28	TRBJ2-7	ASSPSGTASYEQY
TRBV7-6	TRBJ2-1	ASSLGLSSYNEQF
TRBV7-6	TRBJ2-1	ASSLDYRGPNSEQF
TRBV2	TRBJ1-2	ASSESRVGYT
TRBV11-2	TRBJ2-7	ASSLGAGVIGEQY
TRBV27	TRBJ2-2	ASSPSISGTGELF
TRBV13	TRBJ2-5	ASSSGQDQETQY
TRBV15	TRBJ2-1	ATSRGDRLAGFSSYNEQF
TRBV4-1	TRBJ1-5	ASSLGPGINQPQH
TRBV6-5	TRBJ1-1	ASRRQNTEAF
TRBV6-5	TRBJ2-3	ASSYSMGRQRGAQY
TRBV28	TRBJ1-5	ASSSTGGGYQPQH
TRBV28	TRBJ1-4	ASSLRPTGVWEKLF
TRBV15	TRBJ2-7	ATSREGLAGEYEQY
TRBV9	TRBJ2-1	ASSPYLGYNEQF
TRBV5-5	TRBJ1-1	ASSLEGPKNTEAF
TRBV5-5	TRBJ1-5	ASSLDRVSNQPQH
TRBV5-1	TRBJ2-1	ASSLAEGKQF
TRBV5-4	TRBJ2-7	ASSLRGAYEQY
TRBV19	TRBJ2-1	ASSIILGTDSYNELF
TRBV29-1	TRBJ2-7	SVASGYEQY
TRBV6-1	TRBJ1-1	ASRRAGVTEAF
TRBV6-5	TRBJ2-1	ASSYSGVGEQF
TRBV6-1	TRBJ1-5	ASSKRGKGQPQH
TRBV28	TRBJ1-2	ASSLSRGLGGYT
TRBV28	TRBJ2-5	ASSSSGQETQY
TRBV2	TRBJ1-1	ASRGTGNTEAF
TRBV7-6	TRBJ1-1	ASSLEVNTEAF
TRBV9	TRBJ2-1	ASSFTDNSYNEQF
TRBV6-5	TRBJ2-7	ASSYSTYEQY
TRBV7-9	TRBJ2-5	ASSSTTRFPAETQY
TRBV4-1	TRBJ2-7	ASSQQMLQGGGAAYEQY
TRBV30	TRBJ2-5	AWSLGHYQETQY
TRBV6-5	TRBJ2-7	ASSYAAGLYYEQY
TRBV6-1	TRBJ1-2	ASSTDRGPYGYT
TRBV11-2	TRBJ1-1	ASSLELKEMNTEAF
TRBV6-6	TRBJ2-5	ASSQYQETQY
TRBV2	TRBJ1-4	ASSTDGSTNEKLF
TRBV28	TRBJ1-5	ASTSWHSNQPQH
TRBV7-2	TRBJ2-5	ASSLAGGAGETQY
TRBV5-1	TRBJ2-3	ASSSSGPSTDTQY